This T cell receptor beta chain derives from a study of cytomegalovirus exposure and HLA in healthy donors (dated 2017 in TCRdb). Notes on the research overall: An earlier analysis of approximately 550 of the donors reported 250 to 300 Gb of sequence data and about 100 million unique TCR beta sequences from about 179 million T cells. About 300 gigabases of sequencing data and 78 million or so unique TCR sequences were included in an early release covering 550 to 800 HLA-typed donors. Of the 398 genotyped donors, about 84% fell in the genetic ancestry cluster associated with self-reported Caucasian donors. The study aimed to test whether signatures of past pathogen exposure could be identified by cataloging public T cell receptors. The study profiled the T cell repertoires of around 700 subjects by immunosequencing and related them to cytomegalovirus serostatus. In addition to the first cohort of around 670 subjects, a separate validation cohort of some 120 different subjects was used. The study combined high-throughput TCR immunosequencing, statistical association of individual TCRs with disease status, and machine learning to predict cytomegalovirus infection status. In a later analysis, previously published TCR beta repertoires from 670 or so donors were re-analyzed and high-resolution HLA genotyping was added so that TCR occurrence patterns could be studied. Rather than drawing on any new phenotypic data, the later analysis identified candidate immune exposures from TCR beta sequences and the way those sequences occurred across donors. To decide whether each TCR beta V gene segment behaved as functional or pseudogenic, an earlier analysis of some 600 of the donors relied on high-throughput TCR beta sequencing. Donor age, sex, ethnicity and CMV serostatus were compiled alongside the repertoire data. In a later genetic analysis, genome-wide SNP genotypes for about three fifths of the roughly 670 donors were used, and that subset was treated as a discovery cohort. Every repertoire in the discovery cohort had been generated on one and the same sequencing platform. HLA typing included class I and class II loci at four-digit resolution. The number of donors typed differed by locus, with roughly 620-640 for A, B, C, DRB1 and DQB1, roughly 550 for DQA1, under 610 for DPA1, and under 490 for DPB1. Because of strong linkage in the cohort, four or five DR-DQ haplotypes were treated as single units for association and clustering. On average, around 240,000 unique TCR beta nucleotide sequences were sequenced per donor among 300 to 500 genotyped donors of the cohort, with roughly 18% of those sequences being non-productive. Beyond this particular receptor, the publication reports: The 87-base-pair reads could not distinguish some IMGT-functional V segments, including TRBV6-2 and TRBV6-3, so those segments were excluded. The classifier was reported to diagnose cytomegalovirus status with high specificity and sensitivity in both the original and validation cohorts. Because counts were too low, seventeen rarely observed V segments, including chromosome 9 orphons, were left out of the earlier analysis of 500 to 750 of the donors. A later analysis found that HLA-associated TCR beta chains were more clonally expanded and had lower generation probabilities than equally common non-associated chains. Because HLA typing was unavailable for some donors at each locus, only the typed subset was used in association tests. In an earlier analysis of fewer than 700 of the donors, most TCR beta V segments appeared in productive rearrangements about 90% or about 30% of the time, broadly matching IMGT annotations. According to the authors, the approach could potentially be generalized to other disease states and immunological phenotypes. At a false discovery rate of 0.05, a later analysis linked around 17,000 TCR beta sequences to specific HLA alleles. Most TCR sequences were observed very rarely across donors, whereas some public TCRs were present in many individuals. The only immune exposure information available for the cohort was CMV serostatus. When HLA alleles, especially DR and DQ, strongly co-occurred, TCR associations were difficult to assign to individual alleles. The presence/absence analyses assumed that sequencing depth was roughly uniform across donors, and that assumption may not be true. A cluster of highly shared sequence variants was judged likely to represent a technical artifact of the sequencing pipeline. V-gene and J-gene trimming of TCR beta chains was associated with a missense DCLRE1C variant in a later genetic analysis, and the association was replicated in an independent cohort. Linkage disequilibrium might explain the correlated functional status among segregating V segments, but an unknown experimental factor could not be excluded. In a later analysis, several top co-occurrence clusters were reported to appear linked to parvovirus B19, influenza, CMV and Epstein-Barr virus. A few of the identified cytomegalovirus-associated TCR beta chains were confirmed in vitro to be specific for cytomegalovirus antigens. In a later analysis, TCR association rates were found to vary across HLA loci, with the most associated TCRs seen for DRB1 alleles and the fewest for HLA-C alleles. In this cohort, only TCR beta chains were sequenced, and detectable features were limited by the absence of alpha or paired-chain data. A further reported finding was that TCR beta sequences accurately predicted the HLA-A and HLA-B alleles for most subjects in the first cohort. In the study, around 160 TCR beta chains were listed as associated with cytomegalovirus. A later genetic analysis reported fewer N-insertions in productive TCRs among donors in an Asian-associated ancestry cluster than the roughly 670-donor mean. A later analysis found that most CMV-associated TCR beta chains appeared HLA-restricted, with HLA associations seemingly driven largely by CMV exposure.

Notes on this clone: Its antigen specificity is not known.

The cohort was made up of 500 to 800 healthy bone marrow donors. At the time of sampling, all cohort members were nominally healthy, though unrecorded immune exposures were likely present. The donor tested CMV seronegative and was one of the 352 seronegative cohort members. Every donor gave a peripheral blood sample, and the peripheral blood mononuclear cells from that sample were used for TCR beta sequencing. Genomic DNA was extracted from the blood cell samples with the Qiagen DNeasy Blood Extraction Kit. The method behind the library was the immunoSEQ multiplex PCR assay. For the multiplex PCR, a mixture combining 60 forward primers for TCR Vbeta segments and 13 reverse primers for TCR Jbeta segments was used. Amplification of the CDR3 region of rearranged TCR beta genes was performed with a multiplex PCR assay on genomic DNA. Amplified TCR beta libraries were sequenced as 87-base-pair reads on the Illumina HiSeq System. For the original study's pipeline: A later analysis counted 75 million to 100 million unique TCR beta chains across the 640 or so repertoires, and around 9.9 million of these chains were shared by at least two donors. Raw reads were error-corrected and collapsed into unique sequences by a nearest-neighbor algorithm in which closely related sequences were merged to remove PCR and sequencing errors. CDR3 sequences were aligned to IMGT reference sequences to assign V, D and J gene segments. For a sequence to be retained, at least a six-nucleotide match to both a V gene segment and a J gene segment was required. Rearrangements were classified as productive when the CDR3 lacked stop codons and remained in frame with V and J, and all other rearrangements were classified as non-productive. CDR3 was defined according to IMGT convention as the region running from the second conserved V-encoded cysteine to the conserved J-encoded phenylalanine. In an earlier analysis of just under 600 of the donors, sequences lacking an unambiguous match to a single V gene segment were excluded. In an earlier analysis of around 600 of the donors, V segments were called functional above 56.7% productive rearrangements and were called segregating when the between-donor standard deviation exceeded 5%. To diagnose cytomegalovirus status from the catalog of TCR beta chain sequences, a statistical classification framework was built. A later analysis assigned V and J genes by comparing TCR nucleotide sequences with IMGT/GENE-DB human TR gene sequences. The TCRdist pipeline was used in a later analysis to assign CDR3 sequences and most-parsimonious VDJ recombination scenarios. A later analysis defined each TCR beta chain by its CDR3 amino acid sequence plus V-gene family, and excluded reads lacking a unique V-gene family. As a way to deal with suspected cross-contamination and a sequencing artifact, a later analysis dropped 640 or so nucleotide sequences that were highly shared and had low generation probability. In a later analysis, a clonal expansion index for each public chain was calculated from normalized within-repertoire ranks of inferred template counts. In a later analysis, generation probabilities were computed using a VDJ recombination model fitted to out-of-frame rearrangements, and the results were checked against IGoR. In a later analysis, TCR-TCR, TCR-HLA and TCR-CMV co-occurrence was scored with hypergeometric tests, and a repertoire-size bias correction was applied to TCR pairs. To estimate false discovery rates, a later analysis permuted the HLA or CMV assignments 20 times. In a later analysis, co-occurring TCRs were grouped using DBSCAN, with TCRdist sequence similarity added in when clustering inside HLA-allele-positive subsets. Repertoires with fewer than 30,000 or more than 120,000 public chains were left out of co-occurrence clustering, as were about 5 repertoires with anomalous nucleotide sharing. What TCRdb holds here is the immuneACCESS table cut down to in-frame rearrangements. Part of the clones is not present; checked against another copy, under half of the missing clones reflect an unresolved V gene, and the others are unexplained. That table is the source of V, J and clone size, and D and trimming were worked out from the DNA. The table for this sample shows around 140,000 clones. Approximately 1.5% of the sample lies in the top ten.

The germline V gene (reference sequence) provides CDR1 LNHDA and CDR2 SQIVND. CDR3 length: 15 amino acids, cysteine to phenylalanine. The kept DNA is CDR3 alone, 45 bases in frame from the first base. V and J are truncated by 5 bases and 4 bases respectively, leaving an intervening sequence of 17 bases. The sequence derives from a woman aged 50 to 65 in good health and CMV-seronegative. This chain is built from TRBV19 and TRBJ1-2; TRBD1 might be the D gene, on 6 matching bases. Sequenced input: PBMCs. The CDR3 protein is CASSSWTAILYGYTF. At the DNA level, the sequence is TGTGCCAGTAGTTCTTGGACAGCTATCCTCTATGGCTACACCTTC.